The clone carrying this T cell receptor beta chain was found once. The antigen is unknown. A much larger clone lies one base from this, so it may be a read error. This CDR3 fails to terminate in the conserved phenylalanine or tryptophan, so it likely reflects a read error. Sorting selected naive CD8 T cells with a CD8+CD4-CCR7+CD45RA+ phenotype. V was cut by 4 bases and J by 0 bases, with 7 bases left in between. This CDR3 is built from 13 residues. Germline values: CDR1 MNHNY, CDR2 SVGAGI (reference sequence). This record belongs to a study of molecular identifiers for immune sequencing clone quantification. Study outcomes and limitations: Highly expanded clone sizes could be underestimated through barcode sharing by identical TCR molecules.

For bulk TCR libraries, previously described methods and listed TCR primers were used. TCRdb processed the PCR reads anew with MiXCR; each CDR3 protein has one entry. Among about 63,000 distinct CDR3 sequences listed, under 20% were seen once. Sequencing input: naive CD8+ T cells from blood, with Jurkat cell RNA spiked in. Subset of the sample: FACS-sorted CD8+CD4-CCR7+CD45RA+ naive T cells. This TCR derives from a human donor in good health. Some libraries in this study had Jurkat cell RNA spiked in. The rearrangement links TRBV6-6 to TRBJ2-7, with no clear D. CDR3 sequence: CASSSTNSYEQYL. CDR3 nucleotides: TGTGCCAGCAGTTCCACCAACTCCTACGAGCAGTACCTC.